This T cell receptor (beta chain) came from a study of human T cells and chemical hapten exposure. Whole-study context: Small pooled library volume differences mainly caused per-sample TCR yield variation. General study results and limits: Against controls, expanded TCRs gave rise to significantly more large CDR3 similarity clusters.

Time point of the sample: pre-sensitization, week 0. Documented treatment: therapeutic diphenylcyclopropenone sensitization with weekly scalp DPC. The authors' total RNA extraction used unfractionated whole blood. How the authors handled the data: A typical sample had roughly 87,000 TCRs, with about 20,000 to 700,000 overall. One entry per CDR3 protein, called by TCRdb with MiXCR from the RACE reads. The V and J calls were not made by the authors but by TCRdb's processing. The sample contains around 300,000 distinct CDR3 sequences, roughly 7.4% of which appear only once. This clonotype was counted ten times or more. As yet, its antigen is unknown. Material: whole blood, obtained in connection with sensitization to the hapten diphenylcyclopropenone (DPC). This clonotype was sampled from a man in his late teens or twenties with alopecia areata. Some clones in this sample may be carry-over from other donors' samples.

This chain's CDR3 is CASSSPGGAETQYF. In nucleotides, the CDR3 is TGTGCCAGCAGCTCCCCAGGGGGCGCAGAGACCCAGTACTTC. V and J are TRBV7-2 and TRBJ2-5; 8 nucleotides match TRBD1. The CDR3 contains 14 residues. V was clipped by 4 bases and J by 4 bases; unmatched bases: 5. Germline V gene sequence: CDR1 SGHTA, CDR2 FQGNSA.